This TCR beta chain was found in a study of early T cells in non-severe SARS-CoV-2 infection. The wider study: Chains were unpaired, as sequencing was done on bulk RNA from unsorted whole blood.

This CDR3 is 15 amino acids long. Germline V lookup: CDR1 WNHNN, CDR2 SYGVQD (reference sequence). The V end lost 2 bases, the J end lost 1 base, and 8 bases lay between the germline ends. TCRdb re-called the 5' RACE reads through MiXCR, storing one row per CDR3 protein. Of 70,000 to 95,000 distinct CDR3 sequences listed, roughly 14% are singletons. The material sequenced was whole blood. This receptor was identified in an adult who was a healthcare worker with PCR-confirmed SARS-CoV-2 infection or an uninfected control (not recorded which). The V and J genes are TRBV10-1 and TRBJ2-2; no reliable D call. This chain's CDR3 is CASSEVLVNTGELFF. The CDR3 DNA reads TGCGCCAGCAGTGAGGTCTTGGTGAACACCGGGGAGCTGTTTTTT.